This T cell receptor beta chain was recorded in a study of CD8 T cells in Susac syndrome. Blood CD8+ and CD4+ T cells underwent high-throughput TCR beta sequencing. TEMRA cells were FACS-enriched, unlike CD8+ and CD4+ T cells, which were negatively isolated. CDR1 LGHDT and CDR2 YNNKEL come from the germline V gene (reference sequence). The junction had 3 bases not matched to a gene; V was cut back by 4 bases and J by 4 bases. The CDR3 extends over 14 amino acids. After extraction with the RNeasy kit, 0.5 to 1 ug of the RNA was reverse transcribed using random hexamers. Multiplex PCR with immunoSEQ amplified the TCR beta CDR3 across 54 Vbeta and 13 Jbeta. TCRdb analysed the immunoSEQ multiplex PCR reads with MiXCR anew, one entry per CDR3 protein. The data show about 52,000 distinct CDR3 sequences, approximately 93% seen once.

The TCR was taken from a human donor with multiple sclerosis. Sequenced material: CD8+ T cells from PBMCs. This chain connects TRBV3-1 to TRBJ1-2; TRBD1 agrees at 10 bases. The CDR3 protein is CASSPGQGGYGYTF. As DNA, the CDR3 is TGTGCCAGCAGCCCTGGACAGGGGGGCTATGGCTACACCTTC.